The 14 T cell receptor beta chains given below trace back to one sample, sequenced in a study of cytomegalovirus exposure and HLA in healthy donors listed by TCRdb under 2017. Libraries were built with the immunoSEQ multiplex PCR assay. For the multiplex PCR, a mixture combining 60 forward primers for TCR Vbeta segments and 13 reverse primers for TCR Jbeta segments was used. Not all clones reach the TCRdb copy of this immuneACCESS table, which keeps in-frame sequences only. Checked studies attribute under half of the gap to unresolved V genes and leave the rest unexplained. The sample table holds about 90,000 clones, of which roughly 79% were seen once. Of the sample, 0.57% is held by the ten largest clones. Specimen: PBMCs. Receptors originate from a man between 25 and 39 years old in good health and CMV-seronegative.

The J gene is TRBJ1-2, the V gene TRBV11-2; maybe TRBD1 (6 bases). This CDR3 comprises 14 residues. The germline V gene has CDR1 SGHAT and CDR2 FQNNGV. Trimming left V 4 bases short and J 6 bases short, with 15 bases between. CDR3 sequence: CASSSGASMDGYTF. CDR3 DNA sequence: TGTGCCAGCAGCTCAGGGGCTTCCATGGATGGCTACACCTTC.

The rearrangement joins TRBV25-1 to TRBJ1-2; D is perhaps TRBD1 (5 bases). The CDR3 has 15 amino acids. Between the trimmed V and J ends, which lost 1 base and 7 bases, there was a span of 16 bases. Germline CDR1 MGHDK, CDR2 SYGVNS. The CDR3 reads CASSEFAGIFFGYTF. For the CDR3, the DNA is TGTGCCAGCAGTGAATTCGCAGGGATCTTTTTTGGCTACACCTTC.

The genes are TRBV5-1 and TRBJ2-5, with D perhaps TRBD1 (6 bases). TRBJ2-7 explains the end of the DNA better; the J call may be wrong. Germline V gives CDR1 SGHRS, CDR2 YFSETQ. CDR3 length equals 13 residues. CDR3 amino acids: CASSAGQNYEQYF. The CDR3 DNA follows: TGCGCCAGCAGCGCCGGACAGAACTACGAGCAGTACTTC.

This rearrangement joins TRBV19 to TRBJ2-5; TRBD2 aligns across 7 bases. The CDR3 contains 14 residues. Germline assignment: CDR1 LNHDA and CDR2 SQIVND (reference sequence). The V and J ends lost 5 bases and 6 bases, in that order; junction bases with no gene match: 9. For the CDR3, the DNA is TGTGCCAGTAGTTGGGAGGGCAAGGTCCAGACCCAGTACTTC. The encoded protein is CASSWEGKVQTQYF.

The CDR3 nucleotides read TGTGCCAGTAGTATTGGACAGGGGGGCGAAAAACTGTTTTTT. Amino acid sequence: CASSIGQGGEKLFF. V usage is TRBV19 and J usage is TRBJ1-4; 10 bases map to TRBD1. Unmatched junction bases numbered 3, after V lost 3 bases and J lost 8 bases. Germline values: CDR1 LNHDA, CDR2 SQIVND (reference sequence). The CDR3 consists of 14 residues.

The chain carries TRBV6-4 and TRBJ1-1; no clear D. Germline assignment: CDR1 MRHNA and CDR2 SNTAGT. The CDR3 has 13 amino acids. V lost 5 bases and J lost 0, with 7 bases in between. CDR3 coding DNA: TGTGCCAGCAGTCAGGAGGTGAACACTGAAGCTTTCTTT. It specifies CASSQEVNTEAFF.

This clone came up once. The rearrangement uses TRBV5-6 and TRBJ1-2, with a possible D match to TRBD1 (6 bases). The germline gives CDR1 SGHDT, CDR2 YYEEEE. The CDR3 runs to 14 residues. The germline V and J ends were trimmed by 2 bases and 0 bases, with 8 bases remaining between them. This CDR3 is CASSFTGTNYGYTF. The DNA for the CDR3 is TGTGCCAGCAGCTTTACAGGGACTAACTATGGCTACACCTTC.

J is TRBJ2-2 and V is TRBV7-3; 9 positions match TRBD1. Per the germline V gene, CDR1 is SGHTA and CDR2 is FQGTGA. The CDR3 consists of 16 residues. V lost 5 bases, J lost 7 bases, and 11 bases stayed unmatched. CDR3 amino acids: CASSRSRDRAGGELFF. Here the CDR3 DNA reads TGTGCCAGCAGCAGATCCCGGGACAGGGCAGGCGGGGAGCTGTTTTTT.

The J gene is TRBJ1-2, the V gene TRBV4-1; possible D gene TRBD1, 6 bases. The length of the CDR3 is 16 residues. CDR1 and CDR2 from the germline V gene are MGHRA and YSYEKL. Trimming pared 0 bases from V and 1 base from J, leaving 12 bases between. This chain's CDR3 is CASSQDRTVDNYGYTF. As DNA, the CDR3 is TGCGCCAGCAGCCAAGATAGGACAGTTGATAACTATGGCTACACCTTC.

The chain has TRBV14 and TRBJ1-2; a possible D gene is TRBD1 (5 bases). Germline V CDR1 and CDR2: SGHDN, FVKESK. V lost 3 bases, J lost 2 bases, and 22 bases lay in between. The CDR3 consists of 18 residues. The CDR3, as DNA: TGTGCCAGCAGCCAGTATCTTGATGCCTCCCGGGGGAACTATGGCTACACCTTC. Its translation: CASSQYLDASRGNYGYTF.

Turning to this clone: The junction shows a germline mismatch at one end, possibly a read error. The chain is built from TRBV27 and TRBJ1-1; TRBD1 matches at 11 bases. CDR1 MNHEY and CDR2 SMNVEV come from the germline V gene (reference sequence). CDR3 length: 20 residues. The CDR3 region has the DNA TGTGCCAGCAGTGACACACGGACAGGGGGCATCCTGATTGGGAACGCTGAAGCTTTCTTT. Its translation: CASSDTRTGGILIGNAEAFF.

The chain employs TRBV29-1 and TRBJ1-5; possibly TRBD1 for D (6 bases). CDR3 length: 13 residues. Germline V lookup: CDR1 SQVTM, CDR2 ANQGSEA. V lost 4 bases and J lost 0, with 7 bases in between. This chain's CDR3 is CSVGTVSNQPQHF. As DNA, the CDR3 is TGCAGCGTTGGGACAGTTAGCAATCAGCCCCAGCATTTT.

The chain has TRBV5-5 and TRBJ1-6, with unresolved D. The V end was cut by 4 bases, the J end by 4 bases, with 15 bases between. This CDR3 comprises 16 residues. Germline values: CDR1 SGHKS, CDR2 YYEKEE (reference sequence). CDR3 bases: TGTGCCAGCAGCCCCGGTTGGGAGGGTTATAATTCACCCCTCCACTTT. Encoded protein: CASSPGWEGYNSPLHF.

This clone came up a few times. This rearrangement joins TRBV7-9 to TRBJ1-1; D is unresolved. The germline V gene has CDR1 SEHNR and CDR2 FQNEAQ (reference sequence). With 5 bases removed from V and 0 bases from J, the gap between germline ends came to 13 bases. The CDR3 extends over 15 amino acids. The CDR3 nucleotides read TGTGCCAGCAGCGTCGGGATCCACATGAACACTGAAGCTTTCTTT. Its protein is CASSVGIHMNTEAFF.